This T cell receptor beta chain was captured in a study of PD-1 blockade in classical Hodgkin lymphoma. Study-level findings and limits: Causes of the repertoire differences remain undefined, possibly disease activity or prior therapy. In newly diagnosed patients, baseline TCR diversity was reportedly below that of healthy donors. Only CD4+ TCR diversity, not CD8+, had risen significantly by C4D1. Diversity similar to that of newly diagnosed patients was seen at baseline in complete responders.

This clone was recorded once. Its antigen remains unknown. Assay: immunoSEQ multiplex PCR; the TCRdb copy retains only in-frame clones and omits some. The sample holds roughly 7,000 clones, 75% to 85% seen once. Relapse was seen in all patients after autologous stem cell transplantation, and brentuximab vedotin exposure was variable. The specimen was peripheral blood mononuclear cells (PBMCs), collected before the second cycle of nivolumab. This sequence was found in a human donor with classical Hodgkin lymphoma.

The chain's CDR3 is CASSFTNRWDGYTF. The CDR3 DNA follows: TGTGCCAGCAGCTTCACGAACAGGTGGGATGGCTACACCTTC. The V and J genes are TRBV7-9 and TRBJ1-2; D may be TRBD1 (5 bases). V was clipped by 3 bases and J by 6 bases, with 14 bases between them. CDR1 SEHNR and CDR2 FQNEAQ come from the germline V gene (reference sequence). The CDR3 consists of 14 residues.